This T cell receptor (beta chain) was profiled in a study of CD8+CD57+ T cells in acquired aplastic anemia. Across the study: Average DNA yield from sorted CD4+ and CD8+ cells was about 3 ug.

Before being chosen for sequencing, patients had shown CD8+CD57+ cell expansion by flow cytometry. In all patients, the disease was severe acquired aplastic anemia. All patients were therapy-naive when blood was sampled. V was trimmed by 0 bases and J by 8 bases, leaving 16 bases between them. The CDR3 runs to 15 residues. CDR1 and CDR2 from the germline V gene are LGHDT and YNNKEL (reference sequence). General study findings and limits: Fewer than 30 shared CD8+ CDR3s appeared highly expressed within patients' immunodominant clones.

To note about this clonotype: Its antigen is not known.

Using genomic DNA as the template, TCR beta VDJ and CDR3 profiling was carried out. TCRdb processed the reads anew with MiXCR; each CDR3 protein has one entry. The sample records roughly 150,000 distinct CDR3 sequences, about half being singletons. This receptor was taken from a human donor with aplastic anemia. The V gene is TRBV3-1, the J gene TRBJ1-2; the D gene is possibly TRBD1 (5 bases). Sequenced: sorted CD4+, CD8+, or CD8+CD57+ T cells (not recorded which) from PBMCs. Here the CDR3 reads CASSQDGTGLGGYTF. The CDR3 nucleotides read TGTGCCAGCAGCCAAGATGGTACAGGTTTAGGGGGCTACACCTTC.